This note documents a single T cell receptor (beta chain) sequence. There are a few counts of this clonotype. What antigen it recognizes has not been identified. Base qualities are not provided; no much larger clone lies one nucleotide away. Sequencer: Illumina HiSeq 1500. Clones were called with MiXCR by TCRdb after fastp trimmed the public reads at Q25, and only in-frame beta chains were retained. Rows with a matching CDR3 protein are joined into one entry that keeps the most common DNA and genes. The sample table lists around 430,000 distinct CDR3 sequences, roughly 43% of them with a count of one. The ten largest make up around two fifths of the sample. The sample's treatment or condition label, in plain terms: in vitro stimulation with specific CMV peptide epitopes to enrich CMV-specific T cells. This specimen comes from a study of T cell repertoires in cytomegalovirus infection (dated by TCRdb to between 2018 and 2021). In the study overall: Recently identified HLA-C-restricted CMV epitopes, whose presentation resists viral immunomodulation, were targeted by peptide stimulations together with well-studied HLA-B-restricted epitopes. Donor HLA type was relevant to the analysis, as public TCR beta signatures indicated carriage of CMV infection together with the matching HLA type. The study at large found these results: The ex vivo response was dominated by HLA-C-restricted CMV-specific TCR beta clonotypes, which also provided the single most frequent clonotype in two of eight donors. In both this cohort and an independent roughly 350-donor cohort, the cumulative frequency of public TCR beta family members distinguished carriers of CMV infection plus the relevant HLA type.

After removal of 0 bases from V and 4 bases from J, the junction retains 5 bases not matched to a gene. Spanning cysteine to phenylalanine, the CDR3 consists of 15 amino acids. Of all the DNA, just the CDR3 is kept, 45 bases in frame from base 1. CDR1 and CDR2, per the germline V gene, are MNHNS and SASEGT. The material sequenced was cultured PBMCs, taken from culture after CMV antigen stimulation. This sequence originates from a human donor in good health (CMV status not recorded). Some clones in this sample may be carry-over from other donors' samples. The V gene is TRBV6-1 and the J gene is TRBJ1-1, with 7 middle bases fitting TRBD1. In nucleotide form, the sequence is TGTGCCAGCAGTGAAGCCCGATACAGGGGCACTGAAGCTTTCTTT. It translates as CASSEARYRGTEAFF.